A single T cell receptor beta chain is shown here with its context. This record comes from a study of tumor-infiltrating lymphocytes in oesophageal squamous cell carcinoma. Each CDR3 protein gets one entry after TCRdb re-called the PCR reads with MiXCR. The sample gives some 14,000 distinct CDR3 sequences, around 46% of which show up once; over 15% is in the top ten. This CDR3 is 19 amino acids long. Germline CDR1 is SEHNR and CDR2 is FQNEAQ (reference sequence). Losses at the gene ends were 5 bases for V and 5 bases for J; bases not matched to a gene: 18. The sequencing sample was made of esophageal tumor tissue. The chain is built from TRBV7-9 and TRBJ1-2; 12 bases are a match to TRBD1. This TCR was recovered from a male donor with esophageal squamous cell carcinoma. For the CDR3, the DNA is TGTGCCAGCAGCCCGCATTGGGGACAGGGGGCGCAACATGTTTATGGCTACACCTTC. It encodes CASSPHWGQGAQHVYGYTF. Together with reference TRBV7-9 and TRBJ1-2, the CDR3 gives the full variable domain: DTGVSQNPRHKITKRGQNVTFRCDPISEHNRLYWYRQTLGQGPEFLTYFQNEAQLEKSRLLSDRFSAERPKGSFSTLEIQRTEQGDSAMYLCASSPHWGQGAQHVYGYTFGSGTRLTVV.